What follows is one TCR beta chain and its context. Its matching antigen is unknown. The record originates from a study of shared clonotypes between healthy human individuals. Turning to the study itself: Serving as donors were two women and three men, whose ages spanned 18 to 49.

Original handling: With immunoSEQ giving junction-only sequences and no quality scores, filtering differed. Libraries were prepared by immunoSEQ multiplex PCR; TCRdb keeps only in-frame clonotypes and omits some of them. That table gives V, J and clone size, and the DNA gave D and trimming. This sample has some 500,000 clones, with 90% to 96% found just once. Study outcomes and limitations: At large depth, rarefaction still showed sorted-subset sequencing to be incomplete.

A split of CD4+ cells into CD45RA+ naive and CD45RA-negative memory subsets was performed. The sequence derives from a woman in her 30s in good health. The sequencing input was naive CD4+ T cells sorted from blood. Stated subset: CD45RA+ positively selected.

CDR3 sequence (DNA): TGTGCCAGCACCCTAGCGGGACCGTACAATGAGCAGTTCTTC. This sequence encodes CASTLAGPYNEQFF. The gene calls are TRBV6-1 and TRBJ2-1; 9 nucleotides line up with TRBD2. The ends lost 7 bases at V and 4 bases at J; junction bases unmatched: 5. Germline V gene data show CDR1 as MNHNS and CDR2 as SASEGT. The CDR3 consists of 14 residues.